The count of the clone carrying this TCR beta chain is one. Its antigen is not known. The Oncomine TCR Beta short-read assay generated sequence data from the DNA of cultured CD4+ T cells. TCRdb recomputed calls from the PCR reads with MiXCR, one row per CDR3 protein. The sample lists about 6,400 distinct CDR3 sequences; more than 40% were seen once. The sample belongs to a study of vaccination and CD4 T cells after COVID-19. General observations from the study: The rise in median SARS-CoV-2-reactive clonotypes, from around 19 to 38, was not significant.

Treatment: approximately 9-day PBMC culture with coronavirus spike peptide pools or control peptides (ViraFEST assay). Samples of CD4+ T cells were obtained from the unexposed donor before the COVID-19 pandemic (2011-2018). Sequencing was performed on CD4+ T cells from blood, cultured in vitro. The sequence derives from a human donor in good health.

The CDR3 nucleotides are TGTGCCAGTAGTCCTCGGACAGGGGGCCCGTACTTC. It is translated as CASSPRTGGPYF. The V and J genes are TRBV19 and TRBJ2-7, with TRBD1 identical over 11 bases. The CDR3 consists of 12 residues. V trimming: 5 bases; J trimming: 12 bases; junction bases outside the gene matches: 6. Germline V gene data show CDR1 as LNHDA and CDR2 as SQIVND (reference sequence). Filled out from reference TRBV19 and TRBJ2-7, the complete variable domain reads DGGITQSPKYLFRKEGQNVTLSCEQNLNHDAMYWYRQDPGQGLRLIYYSQIVNDFQKGDIAEGYSVSREKKESFPLTVTSAQKNPTAFYLCASSPRTGGPYFGPGTRLTVT.